This T cell receptor beta chain stems from a study of T cells in Graves' hyperthyroidism and ophthalmopathy. V gave up 1 base and J gave up 5 bases, with 8 bases separating them. The CDR3 sequence is 13 residues long. The germline V gene has CDR1 SGHVS and CDR2 FNYEAQ. The sample holds many counts of this clonotype. RNA transcripts were the template for amplifying TCR beta CDR3 regions. HTBI primers were the set used in a first-round RT-PCR of the TCR CDR3. TCRdb re-called the multiplex PCR reads through MiXCR, storing one row per CDR3 protein. The top ten hold roughly 7.1% of the sample, which has nearly 600,000 distinct CDR3 sequences, approximately 15% seen once.

This TCR was sampled from a young woman with Graves' ophthalmopathy. The chain couples TRBV7-6 to TRBJ2-5; D is ambiguous. Sequencing was done on a sample of blood. The CDR3 here is CASSLGFRETQYF. The CDR3 DNA reads TGTGCCAGCAGCTTAGGGTTCCGGGAGACCCAGTACTTC.